This entry is about one T cell receptor beta chain. This sample stems from a study of blood T cell repertoires in COVID-19. Background on the study: PBMCs, B-cell-depleted T cells, or T cells were the source of the cDNA or gDNA that made up the material.

Produced via immunoSEQ multiplex PCR; TCRdb's table is partial and in-frame only. This sample has some 74,000 clones, with about 82% found just once. CDR1 is DFQATT and CDR2 is SNEGSKA in the germline V gene (reference sequence). This CDR3 comprises 11 residues. The ends were cut back, 2 bases at V and 2 bases at J, with 4 bases in the middle. This TCR was sampled from a woman aged 80 or over with active or convalescent COVID-19. The chain joins TRBV20-1 to TRBJ2-7; D ambiguous. The specimen sequenced was peripheral blood. The CDR3: CSARPTYEQYF. The DNA for the CDR3 is TGCAGTGCTAGACCCACCTACGAGCAGTACTTC.